This T cell receptor beta chain was retrieved from a study of shared clonotypes between healthy human individuals. Study at large: Researchers assigned three CD4 naive, three CD4 memory, two CD8 naive and one CD8 memory plate to each donor. Findings and caveats of the study: Investigators expected sequencing depth to affect clonotype sharing among donors.

The CDR3 loop spans 13 amino acids. The germline V gene has CDR1 SQVTM and CDR2 ANQGSEA. The germline V and J ends were trimmed by 5 bases and 3 bases, with 13 bases remaining between them. Measured with immunoSEQ multiplex PCR; TCRdb has only the in-frame clones, and not every one. Among some 1,100,000 clones listed, around 78% were seen once. Note on this clone: What it binds is not known.

The sequenced sample was memory CD4+ T cells from PBMCs. The subset was: CD45RA-negative fraction. The clonotype was recovered from a man between 18 and 29 years old in good health. Some clones in this sample may be carry-over from other donors' samples. The chain uses TRBV29-1 and TRBJ1-1; D possibly corresponds to TRBD1 (6 bases). CDR3 coding DNA: TGCAGCGTTCACAGGGCGGCAGACACTGAAGCTTTCTTT. Its protein is CSVHRAADTEAFF.